This T cell receptor beta chain was sequenced during a study of T cells after yellow fever vaccination. Whole-study results and caveats: Secondary responses were weaker yet peaked faster, day 5 versus 15.

Per germline, CDR1 SGHDN and CDR2 FVKESK. This CDR3 has 15 residues. Trimming left V 2 bases short and J 6 bases short, with 14 bases between. This clonotype has ten or more counts. Its antigen remains unidentified. Making TCR cDNA involved 5'RACE template switching, which added UMIs and a universal primer site. Via MiXCR, TCRdb re-called the 5' RACE reads, giving one row per CDR3 protein. Counted here are over 100,000 distinct CDR3 sequences, more than 7.5% occurring once; the ten biggest clones make up 25%. V and J are TRBV14 and TRBJ2-1, with D perhaps matching TRBD1 (6 bases). This TCR was sampled from a man between 25 and 39 years old who received the YFV17D yellow fever vaccine. Here the sequenced sample was CD8+ T cells sorted from PBMCs, taken 45 days after the yellow fever booster vaccination. The CDR3 region has the DNA TGTGCCAGCAGCCAAAAACAGGGTAGTGTCAATGAGCAGTTCTTC. Amino acid sequence: CASSQKQGSVNEQFF. Supplemented by reference TRBV14 and TRBJ2-1, the full variable domain reads EAGVTQFPSHSVIEKGQTVTLRCDPISGHDNLYWYRRVMGKEIKFLLHFVKESKQDESGMPNNRFLAERTGGTYSTLKVQPAELEDSGVYFCASSQKQGSVNEQFFGPGTRLTVL.